One sample yielded the 20 T cell receptor beta chains listed below, sequenced in a study of blood T cell repertoires in COVID-19. Sequenced by immunoSEQ multiplex PCR; TCRdb stores in-frame clones only, minus some. This sample yields more than 300,000 clones, of which roughly 89% are seen a single time; approximately 0.98% belongs to the top ten. Sequencing input: peripheral blood. These TCRs come from a woman in her thirties or forties with COVID-19, enrolled during active disease.

This clone has just one count. The V call is TRBV18, the J call TRBJ1-1, with unresolved D. There are 11 residues in the CDR3. Germline lookup yields CDR1 KGHSH and CDR2 LQKENI. Trimming stripped 3 bases from V and 12 bases from J, with 11 bases between. DNA for the CDR3: TGTGCCAGCTCACCCCAACAGAAGACTTTCTTT. It specifies CASSPQQKTFF.

The chain couples TRBV27 to TRBJ2-6; TRBD1 matches at 9 bases. The V gene end was trimmed by 5 bases and the J gene end by 1 base; junction bases not matched to a gene: 6. This CDR3 comprises 17 residues. CDR1 is MNHEY and CDR2 is SMNVEV in the germline V gene (reference sequence). The CDR3 reads CASSTWGQGSGANVLTF. In DNA, the CDR3 is TGTGCCAGCAGTACATGGGGACAGGGTTCTGGGGCCAACGTCCTGACTTTC. The complete variable domain, with remaining parts taken from reference TRBV27 and TRBJ2-6, reads EAQVTQNPRYLITVTGKKLTVTCSQNMNHEYMSWYRQDPGLGLRQIYYSMNVEVTDKGDVPEGYKVSRKEKRNFPLILESPSPNQTSLYFCASSTWGQGSGANVLTFGAGSRLTVL.

This clone was recorded only once. The V and J genes are TRBV7-9 and TRBJ2-5; 8 bases line up with TRBD1. V was clipped by 5 bases and J by 2 bases; unmatched bases: 4. CDR3 length: 14 amino acids. The V gene's germline CDR1 is SEHNR and CDR2 FQNEAQ (reference sequence). Here the CDR3 reads CASSVRDRQETQYF. CDR3 bases: TGTGCCAGCAGCGTCCGGGACAGGCAAGAGACCCAGTACTTC.

This clone was seen a single time. The rearrangement links TRBV7-2 to TRBJ1-2, with no clear D. CDR1 and CDR2 (germline): SGHTA, FQGNSA. The CDR3 runs 16 residues. V was clipped by 5 bases and J by 4 bases, with 20 bases between them. In DNA form, the CDR3 reads TGTGCCAGCAGCCAACGGTCTAGCAGAGCTGCCTATGGCTACACCTTC. Protein: CASSQRSSRAAYGYTF.

This chain connects TRBV9 to TRBJ1-2; 10 bases fit TRBD1. The CDR3 length is 15 residues. The germline V gene has CDR1 SGDLS and CDR2 YYNGEE. V gave up 4 bases and J gave up 5 bases; unmatched junction bases: 8. The CDR3 coding sequence is TGTGCCAGCAGCCCGACGACAGGGGGCGAGTATGGCTACACCTTC. Translated: CASSPTTGGEYGYTF.

The chain joins TRBV5-1 to TRBJ2-1, with 11 bases that match TRBD1. V gave up 0 bases and J gave up 9 bases; unmatched junction bases: 5. The CDR3 spans 15 residues. Germline CDR1 and CDR2: SGHRS and YFSETQ. CDR3 bases: TGCGCCAGCAGCTTGGGGACAGGGGGCATAGGTGAGCAGTTCTTC. Amino acids: CASSLGTGGIGEQFF.

The count of this clone is one. V gene TRBV12-5 combines with J gene TRBJ1-1; perhaps TRBD1 as D (6 bases). The CDR3 sequence is 15 residues long. In germline, CDR1 is LGHNT, CDR2 FRNRAP. V lost 3 bases, J lost 5 bases, and 16 bases lay in between. The DNA for the CDR3 is TGTGCTAGTGGTTTTAGCTCGACAGGATGGACTGAAGCTTTCTTT. This sequence encodes CASGFSSTGWTEAFF.

The chain joins TRBV5-1 to TRBJ1-6, with a weak D call TRBD1 (6 bases). Trimming pared 0 bases from V and 7 bases from J, leaving 17 bases between. Germline assignment: CDR1 SGHRS and CDR2 YFSETQ. The CDR3 is made up of 17 amino acids. CDR3 in amino acids: CASSLGPQGTGNSPLHF. CDR3 sequence (DNA): TGCGCCAGCAGCTTGGGGCCTCAGGGCACAGGGAATTCACCCCTCCACTTT.

The V call is TRBV6-5, the J call TRBJ2-5; TRBD1 might be the D (5 bases). The V end was cut by 2 bases, the J end by 1 base, with 8 bases between. Germline CDR1 MNHEY, CDR2 SVGAGI. The CDR3 is 14 amino acids. This chain's CDR3 is CASSYGHFQETQYF. The CDR3 DNA reads TGTGCCAGCAGTTACGGACACTTCCAAGAGACCCAGTACTTC.

V and J are TRBV5-6 and TRBJ2-7; D is unclear. The length of the CDR3 is 14 residues. Between the trimmed V and J ends, which lost 2 bases and 0 bases, there was a span of 9 bases. From germline, CDR1 is SGHDT and CDR2 YYEEEE. The chain's CDR3 is CASSLGGNSYEQYF. In nucleotides, the CDR3 is TGTGCCAGCAGCTTAGGCGGCAACTCCTACGAGCAGTACTTC.

The V gene is TRBV3-1 (or the pseudogene TRBV3-2), the J gene TRBJ2-7, with 8 bases fitting TRBD1. Unmatched junction bases numbered 16, after V lost 5 bases and J lost 7 bases. The CDR3 is 16 amino acids. The germline V gene has CDR1 LGHDT and CDR2 YNNKEL (reference sequence). CDR3 sequence (DNA): TGTGCCAGCAGCTTAGGACAGGGCCCCTTAAGAGGGGAGCAGTACTTC. Amino acid sequence: CASSLGQGPLRGEQYF.

The rearrangement joins TRBV7-2 to TRBJ1-3; 10 nucleotides agree with TRBD1. V shed 3 bases, J shed 4 bases, and the junction held 6 bases outside the gene matches. In germline, CDR1 is SGHTA, CDR2 FQGNSA. The CDR3 contains 16 residues. The CDR3: CASSFRQGAEGNTIYF. Written as DNA, the CDR3 is TGTGCCAGCAGCTTCCGACAGGGGGCGGAAGGAAACACCATATATTTT.

A single count supports this clone. The rearrangement uses TRBV29-1 and TRBJ2-1; possibly TRBD2 for D (6 bases). The CDR3 covers 13 residues. The V gene's germline CDR1 is SQVTM and CDR2 ANQGSEA. Trimming pared 7 bases from V and 6 bases from J, leaving 16 bases between. The CDR3 spells CSALAQTLNEQFF. The CDR3 DNA is TGCAGCGCCCTAGCGCAAACCCTCAATGAGCAGTTCTTC.

The chain carries TRBV11-2 and TRBJ2-7; TRBD2 matches 10 bases. The CDR3 is 18 amino acids. In germline, CDR1 is SGHAT, CDR2 FQNNGV. J gave up 3 bases and V 2 bases, and 13 bases lay outside the gene matches. CDR3 sequence reads: CASSLTPSGGAGLYEQYF. The CDR3 nucleotides are TGTGCCAGCAGCTTAACGCCTAGCGGGGGAGCGGGGCTCTACGAGCAGTACTTC.

J is TRBJ2-7 and V is TRBV11-2; no definite D call. The germline V gene has CDR1 SGHAT and CDR2 FQNNGV. This CDR3 spans 13 amino acids. Trimming left V 5 bases short and J 0 bases short, with 8 bases between. CDR3 protein: CASSPKSSYEQYF. The CDR3 DNA follows: TGTGCCAGCAGCCCGAAGAGCTCCTACGAGCAGTACTTC.

V usage is TRBV28 and J usage is TRBJ2-1, with TRBD2 matching 7 bases. CDR3 length equals 17 residues. CDR1 is MDHEN and CDR2 is SYDVKM in the germline V gene. V shed 11 bases and J 0 bases; nucleotides not matched to a gene: 16. CDR3 sequence: CARRGGGSLISYNEQFF. DNA for the CDR3: TGTGCCCGCCGTGGGGGGGGGTCGTTAATCTCCTACAATGAGCAGTTCTTC.

The chain employs TRBV18 and TRBJ2-3; unclear D gene. Trimming left V 3 bases short and J 2 bases short, with 9 bases between. This CDR3 is built from 14 residues. Germline CDR1 and CDR2: KGHSH and LQKENI. Here the CDR3 reads CASSPSEITDTQYF. The CDR3 nucleotides read TGTGCCAGCTCACCCTCGGAGATCACAGATACGCAGTATTTT.

The gene calls are TRBV27 and TRBJ2-7, with 11 bases matching TRBD1. The CDR3 extends over 14 amino acids. The germline V gene has CDR1 MNHEY and CDR2 SMNVEV (reference sequence). After removal of 8 bases from V and 5 bases from J, the junction contained 8 bases not matched to a gene. The CDR3 DNA sequence: TGTGCCAGCGCTCGGACAGGGGGCTTCAACGAGCAGTACTTC. The encoded protein is CASARTGGFNEQYF.

This chain connects TRBV7-9 to TRBJ1-1; D gene ambiguous. CDR3 length equals 14 residues. Germline CDR1 and CDR2: SEHNR and FQNEAQ (reference sequence). V was pared by 5 bases and J by 2 bases, with 12 bases between. The DNA of the CDR3 is TGTGCCAGCAGCATGATAGGAGACAACACTGAAGCTTTCTTT. Its protein product is CASSMIGDNTEAFF.

The V call is TRBV13, the J call TRBJ2-3, with TRBD2 matching 12 bases. Germline CDR1 is PRHDT and CDR2 is FYEKMQ (reference sequence). The CDR3 extends over 18 amino acids. The V gene end was trimmed by 0 bases and the J gene end by 0 bases; junction bases not matched to a gene: 4. The CDR3 DNA follows: TGTGCCAGCAGCTTAGGGAGGACTAGCGGGGTAAGCACAGATACGCAGTATTTT. Translation gives CASSLGRTSGVSTDTQYF.